These 3 T cell receptor beta chains came from one sample sequenced in a study of post-analysis software for immune sequencing data. Researchers reported that TCR beta cDNA libraries carried unique molecular identifiers. In TCRdb, the PCR reads were re-called with MiXCR into one record per CDR3 protein. This sample yields 750,000 to 950,000 distinct CDR3 sequences, of which roughly 50% are seen a single time; around 4.5% belongs to the top ten. The antigens for these receptors are not known. Study results and caveats: TRBV5-6, TRBV5-1 and TRBV20-1 were among five TRBV segments more frequent in patients than controls.

The sample consisted of blood. Source of these receptors: a girl between 5 and 17 years old with multiple sclerosis.

The rearrangement joins TRBV20-1 to TRBJ2-7; 10 bases agree with TRBD2. This CDR3 comprises 14 residues. V shed 6 bases and J 3 bases; nucleotides not matched to a gene: 8. CDR1 is DFQATT and CDR2 is SNEGSKA in the germline V gene (reference sequence). Here the CDR3 reads CSAQAVAGGYEQYF. The CDR3 coding sequence is TGCAGTGCCCAGGCAGTAGCGGGGGGCTACGAGCAGTACTTC.

The rearrangement joins TRBV20-1 to TRBJ2-5; D may match TRBD1 or TRBD2 (5 bases each). Matching the DNA end better, TRBJ2-7 makes the J call doubtful. In germline, CDR1 is DFQATT, CDR2 SNEGSKA (reference sequence). The CDR3 has 14 amino acids. CDR3 sequence reads: CSARLPRAGYEQYF. For the CDR3, the DNA is TGCAGTGCTAGATTGCCCAGGGCGGGCTACGAGCAGTACTTC.

The chain couples TRBV7-8 to TRBJ2-4, with D possibly TRBD2 on 6 matching bases. This CDR3 has 13 amino acids. Trimming stripped 4 bases from V and 14 bases from J, with 18 bases between. Germline V CDR1 and CDR2: SGHVS, FQNEAQ. The CDR3 loop is CASSSVGTSNEYF. For the CDR3, the DNA is TGTGCCAGCAGCTCAGTAGGGACTTCCAACGAGTACTTC.